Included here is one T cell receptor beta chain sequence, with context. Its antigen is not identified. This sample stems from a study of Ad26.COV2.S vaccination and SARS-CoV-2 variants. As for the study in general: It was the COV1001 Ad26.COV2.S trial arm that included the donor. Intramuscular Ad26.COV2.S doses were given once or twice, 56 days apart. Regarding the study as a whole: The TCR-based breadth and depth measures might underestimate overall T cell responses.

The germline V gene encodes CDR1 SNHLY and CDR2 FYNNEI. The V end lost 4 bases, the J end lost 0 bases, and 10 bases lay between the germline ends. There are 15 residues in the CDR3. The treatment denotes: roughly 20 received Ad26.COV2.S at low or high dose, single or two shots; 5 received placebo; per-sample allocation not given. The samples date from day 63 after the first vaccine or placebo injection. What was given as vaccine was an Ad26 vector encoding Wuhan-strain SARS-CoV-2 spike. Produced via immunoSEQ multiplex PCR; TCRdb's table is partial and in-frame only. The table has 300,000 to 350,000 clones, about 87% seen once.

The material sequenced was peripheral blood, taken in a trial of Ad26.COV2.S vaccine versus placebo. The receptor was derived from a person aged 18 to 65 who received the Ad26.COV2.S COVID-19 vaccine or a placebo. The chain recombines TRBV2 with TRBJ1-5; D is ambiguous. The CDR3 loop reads CASSVREFSNQPQHF. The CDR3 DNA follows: TGTGCCAGCAGTGTAAGGGAGTTTAGCAATCAGCCCCAGCATTTT.